This T cell receptor (beta chain) was observed in a study of T-cell memory formation after mild COVID-19. Germline lookup yields CDR1 SGHVS and CDR2 FNYEAQ. The CDR3 is made up of 14 amino acids. Comments on this clonotype: Its antigen is currently unknown. One junction end disagrees with the germline gene, perhaps due to a read error.

5'RACE primed at constant segments yielded TCR alpha and TCR beta cDNA libraries bearing sample barcodes and UMIs. One entry per CDR3 protein, called by TCRdb with MiXCR from the 5' RACE reads. Among 150,000 or so distinct CDR3 sequences, about 14% were seen once, and the ten largest hold about 14%. Study-level points and caveats: Researchers report contracting CD4+ clones mostly in CM and EM, with CD8+ clones in EMRA. The authors did not confirm SARS-CoV-2 specificity of second-wave clones peaking day 37.

The origin of this receptor is an adult woman who had mild COVID-19 (a few samples of this study predate the infection). Cell type and time point are not known. The rearrangement uses TRBV7-6 and TRBJ2-3, with TRBD2 as a possible D gene (5 bases). The specimen sequenced was PBMCs or a T cell subset sorted from them (not recorded which). The DNA for the CDR3 is TGTTCCAGCAGCTTAAGGAGGTTAAGAGATACGCAGTATTTT. Its translation is CSSSLRRLRDTQYF.